The 13 T cell receptor beta chains below were found in one sample sequenced in a study of T cells in Graves' hyperthyroidism and ophthalmopathy. The TCR beta CDR3 regions underwent amplification using RNA transcripts as the source. When the TCR CDR3 underwent first-round RT-PCR, the HTBI primer set was used. MiXCR, applied by TCRdb to the multiplex PCR reads, yields one record per CDR3 protein. The table shows approximately 480,000 distinct CDR3 sequences, with less than 25% occurring only once. Specimen: blood. These receptors were taken from a young man with Graves' hyperthyroidism.

The chain links TRBV28 to TRBJ1-2; tentative D call: TRBD1 (6 bases). CDR3 length: 15 residues. Between the trimmed V and J ends, which lost 3 bases and 5 bases, there was a span of 16 bases. Looked up from germline, CDR1 is MDHEN and CDR2 is SYDVKM. The CDR3 DNA reads as TGTGCCAGCAGTTTGCAAATCAGGGGTGGGTATGGCTACACCTTC. Amino acid sequence: CASSLQIRGGYGYTF.

The chain is built from TRBV27 and TRBJ1-1; D ambiguous. The CDR3 is made up of 15 amino acids. Trimming cost V 5 bases and J 3 bases, with 16 bases left between them. Germline values: CDR1 MNHEY, CDR2 SMNVEV (reference sequence). The CDR3 loop reads CASSPARGAYTEAFF. The CDR3 DNA reads as TGTGCCAGCAGTCCAGCGCGAGGAGCGTACACTGAAGCTTTCTTT.

This clonotype was seen more than once but under ten times. V gene TRBV27 combines with J gene TRBJ1-6, with D possibly TRBD1 on 5 matching bases. The length of the CDR3 is 16 residues. The germline CDR1 and CDR2 sequences are MNHEY and SMNVEV (reference sequence). Trimming took off 5 bases at V and 2 bases at J, with 13 bases between the two ends. CDR3 in amino acids: CASSPAAGAYNSPLHF. As DNA, the CDR3 is TGTGCCAGCAGTCCCGCGGCGGGGGCCTATAATTCACCCCTCCACTTT.

This clonotype has a count of ten or more. The chain joins TRBV6-2 or TRBV6-3 to TRBJ2-7, with D tentatively TRBD2 (5 bases). The CDR3 contains 15 residues. Trimming shortened V by 6 bases and J by 2 bases, and 17 bases separated the two germline ends. Germline CDR1 MNHEY, CDR2 SVGEGT. The CDR3 DNA is TGTGCCAGCAGCCCATGGACTGCCGAGGCCTACGAGCAGTACTTC. As protein: CASSPWTAEAYEQYF.

This clonotype was seen a handful of times. CDR3 sequence: CASSRPGSGNTIYF. In DNA, the CDR3 is TGTGCCAGCAGCCGCCCAGGATCCGGAAACACCATATATTTT. J is TRBJ1-3 and V is TRBV11-1; no clear D. From germline, CDR1 is SGHAT and CDR2 FQDESV (reference sequence). The CDR3 consists of 14 residues. Between the trimmed V and J ends, which lost 5 bases and 4 bases, there was a span of 12 bases.

This sequence joins TRBV11-1 and TRBJ2-2; 10 bases line up with TRBD1. V was pared by 6 bases and J by 7 bases, with 17 bases of the junction left unmatched. This CDR3 has 18 residues. In germline, CDR1 is SGHAT, CDR2 FQDESV (reference sequence). In DNA form, the CDR3 reads TGTGCCAGCAGGTCTAAATTCGGGACAGGGGTGAAGAACGGGGAGCTGTTTTTT. Protein sequence: CASRSKFGTGVKNGELFF.

In this sample, this clonotype turned up many times. This sequence joins TRBV10-1 and TRBJ2-2; a weak D match, TRBD2 (6 bases). The CDR3 totals 14 residues. Germline V gene lookup returns CDR1 WNHNN and CDR2 SYGVQD (reference sequence). Trimming stripped 7 bases from V and 7 bases from J, with 16 bases between. The CDR3, as DNA: TGCGCCAGCATTACGACTCATAGCGGCGGGGAGCTGTTTTTT. It specifies CASITTHSGGELFF.

This clonotype was counted at least ten times. The chain combines TRBV20-1 with TRBJ1-1; D might be TRBD1 (6 bases). The V end lost 1 base, the J end lost 4 bases, and 16 bases lay between the germline ends. The germline gives CDR1 DFQATT, CDR2 SNEGSKA (reference sequence). The CDR3 totals 15 residues. The CDR3 sequence: CSARAASKGGTEAFF. In DNA, the CDR3 is TGCAGTGCTAGAGCCGCTTCCAAAGGGGGCACTGAAGCTTTCTTT.

This clonotype was recorded at least ten times. The chain couples TRBV12-3 or TRBV12-4 to TRBJ1-2; 7 bases align to TRBD1. The CDR3 sequence is 15 residues long. Trimming cost V 10 bases and J 6 bases; bases outside gene matches: 17. The CDR3 DNA reads TGTGCCACCTCATTTACGAGAGGGACAGAGAATGGCTACACCTTC. Encoded protein: CATSFTRGTENGYTF.

This clonotype came up many times. This rearrangement joins TRBV12-3 or TRBV12-4 to TRBJ1-2, with D perhaps matching TRBD1 (5 bases). This CDR3 is 14 amino acids long. V lost 4 bases, J lost 4 bases, and 13 bases lay in between. The CDR3 DNA follows: TGTGCCAGCAGTTATCAAGGGGCTGGCTATGGCTACACCTTC. It yields the protein CASSYQGAGYGYTF.

This chain joins TRBV30 and TRBJ1-2, with D unclear. The CDR3 spans 14 residues. Germline-derived CDR1 and CDR2 are GTSNPN and SVGIG (reference sequence). V shed 3 bases and J shed 0 bases, with 11 bases lying between them. CDR3 protein: CAWSYSRTNYGYTF. The CDR3 region has the DNA TGTGCCTGGAGCTACAGCAGAACTAACTATGGCTACACCTTC.

The chain combines TRBV28 with TRBJ2-7; 10 nucleotides align to TRBD1. This CDR3 is built from 14 residues. CDR1 is MDHEN and CDR2 is SYDVKM in the germline V gene. Trimming at V came to 5 bases and at J to 6 bases, leaving 7 bases not matched to a gene. For the CDR3, the DNA is TGTGCCAGCAGTATCCCCGGGACAGGGGTCGAGCAGTACTTC. This encodes CASSIPGTGVEQYF.

Concerning this clonotype itself: A much larger clone differs by one base, so this may be a read error. CDR3 sequence reads: CASGRSLNTEAVF. CDR3 nucleotides: TGTGCCAGTGGCCGCTCTTTGAACACTGAAGCTGTCTTT. The chain couples TRBV19 to TRBJ1-1; D unresolved. The CDR3 loop spans 13 amino acids. Germline lookup yields CDR1 LNHDA and CDR2 SQIVND (reference sequence).